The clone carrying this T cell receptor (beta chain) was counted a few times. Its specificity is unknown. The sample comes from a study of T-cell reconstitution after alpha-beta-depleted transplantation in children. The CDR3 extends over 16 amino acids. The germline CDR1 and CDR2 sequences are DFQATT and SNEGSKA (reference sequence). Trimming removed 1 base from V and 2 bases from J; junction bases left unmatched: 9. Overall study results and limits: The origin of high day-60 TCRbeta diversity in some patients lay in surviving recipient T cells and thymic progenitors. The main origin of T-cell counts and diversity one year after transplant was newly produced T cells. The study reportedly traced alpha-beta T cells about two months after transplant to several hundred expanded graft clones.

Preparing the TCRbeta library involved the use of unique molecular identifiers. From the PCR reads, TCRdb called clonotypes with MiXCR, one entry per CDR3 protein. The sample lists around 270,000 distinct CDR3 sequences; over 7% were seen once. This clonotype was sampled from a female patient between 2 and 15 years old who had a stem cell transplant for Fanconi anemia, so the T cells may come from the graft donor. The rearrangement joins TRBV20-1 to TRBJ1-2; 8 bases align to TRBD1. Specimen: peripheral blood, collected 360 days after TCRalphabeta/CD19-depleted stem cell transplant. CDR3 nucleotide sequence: TGCAGTGCTAGAGCTTTCGCAGGGGGCCCGAACTATGGCTACACCTTC. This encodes CSARAFAGGPNYGYTF.